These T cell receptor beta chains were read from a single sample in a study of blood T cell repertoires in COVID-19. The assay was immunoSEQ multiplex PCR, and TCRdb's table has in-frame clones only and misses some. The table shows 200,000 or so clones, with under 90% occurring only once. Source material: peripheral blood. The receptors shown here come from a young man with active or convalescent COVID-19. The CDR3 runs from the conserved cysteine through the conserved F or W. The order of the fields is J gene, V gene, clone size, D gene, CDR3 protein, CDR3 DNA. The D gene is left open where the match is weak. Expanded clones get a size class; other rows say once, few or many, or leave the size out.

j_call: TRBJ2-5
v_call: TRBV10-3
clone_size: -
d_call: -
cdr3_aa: CAIWRGRPQETQYF
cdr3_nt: TGTGCCATATGGAGGGGGCGCCCCCAAGAGACCCAGTACTTC

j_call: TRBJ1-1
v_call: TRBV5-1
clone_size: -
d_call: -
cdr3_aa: CASSVDGGRAEAFF
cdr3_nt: TGCGCCAGCAGCGTAGACGGGGGTAGGGCTGAAGCTTTCTTT

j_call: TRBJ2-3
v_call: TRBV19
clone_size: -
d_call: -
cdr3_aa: CAISGGSTDTQYF
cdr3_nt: TGTGCCATAAGCGGAGGGAGCACAGATACGCAGTATTTT

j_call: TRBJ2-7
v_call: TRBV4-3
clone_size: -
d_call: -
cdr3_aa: CASSQDLTGPYEQYF
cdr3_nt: TGCGCCAGCAGCCAAGATCTTACAGGACCCTACGAGCAGTACTTC

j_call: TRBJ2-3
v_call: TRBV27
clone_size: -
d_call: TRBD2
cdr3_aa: CASSLYGTSGGAYTQYF
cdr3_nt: TGTGCCAGCAGTTTATACGGGACTAGCGGGGGCGCATATACGCAGTATTTT

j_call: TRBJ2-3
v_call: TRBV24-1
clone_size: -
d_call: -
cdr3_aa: CATSSTAQQTTDTQYF
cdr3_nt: TGTGCCACCAGTTCTACTGCCCAACAGACCACAGATACGCAGTATTTT

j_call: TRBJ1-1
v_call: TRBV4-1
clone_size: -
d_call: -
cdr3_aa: CASSQEGRGPNTEAFF
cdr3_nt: TGCGCCAGCAGCCAAGAGGGGAGGGGCCCGAACACTGAAGCTTTCTTT

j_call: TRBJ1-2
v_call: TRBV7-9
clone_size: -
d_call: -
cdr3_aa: CASSPLQGGQSNYGYTF
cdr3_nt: TGTGCCAGCAGCCCCCTACAGGGCGGGCAGTCTAACTATGGCTACACCTTC

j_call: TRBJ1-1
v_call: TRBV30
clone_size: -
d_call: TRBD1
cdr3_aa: CAWSVLARGFAPANTEAFF
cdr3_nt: TGTGCCTGGAGTGTACTGGCCAGGGGGTTCGCCCCAGCGAACACTGAAGCTTTCTTT

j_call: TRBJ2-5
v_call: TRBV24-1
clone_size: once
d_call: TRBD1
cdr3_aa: CATSDGDRLETQYF
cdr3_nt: TGTGCCACCAGTGATGGGGACAGGCTAGAGACCCAGTACTTC

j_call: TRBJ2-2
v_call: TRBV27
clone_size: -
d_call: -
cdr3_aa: CASRWGGNTGELFF
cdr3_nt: TGTGCCAGCAGATGGGGCGGAAACACCGGGGAGCTGTTTTTT

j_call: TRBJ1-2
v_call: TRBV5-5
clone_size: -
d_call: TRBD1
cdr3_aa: CASSATGTSNYGYTF
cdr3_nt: TGTGCCAGCAGCGCGACAGGGACCTCTAACTATGGCTACACCTTC

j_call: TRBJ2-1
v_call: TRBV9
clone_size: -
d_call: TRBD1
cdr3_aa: CASSVDRTGGDNEQFF
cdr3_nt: TGTGCCAGCAGCGTAGATAGGACAGGGGGGGACAATGAGCAGTTCTTC

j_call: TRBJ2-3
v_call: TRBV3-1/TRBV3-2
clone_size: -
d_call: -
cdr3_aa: CASGLTDTQYF
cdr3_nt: TGTGCCAGTGGGCTCACAGATACGCAGTATTTT

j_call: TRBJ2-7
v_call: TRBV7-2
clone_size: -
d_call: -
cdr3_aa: CASSLRGTEIYEQYF
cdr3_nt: TGTGCCAGCAGCTTAAGGGGGACGGAGATCTACGAGCAGTACTTC

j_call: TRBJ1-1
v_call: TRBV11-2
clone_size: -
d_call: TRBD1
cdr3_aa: CASSFLQGANTEAFF
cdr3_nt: TGTGCCAGCAGCTTTCTTCAGGGGGCGAACACTGAAGCTTTCTTT

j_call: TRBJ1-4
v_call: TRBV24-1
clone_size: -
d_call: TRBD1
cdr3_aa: CATSDSGQSNEKLFF
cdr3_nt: TGTGCCACCAGTGATTCGGGACAGTCTAATGAAAAACTGTTTTTT

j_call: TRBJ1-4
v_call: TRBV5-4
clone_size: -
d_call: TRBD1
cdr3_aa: CASSWGQGTNEKLFF
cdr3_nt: TGTGCCAGCAGCTGGGGACAGGGAACTAATGAAAAACTGTTTTTT

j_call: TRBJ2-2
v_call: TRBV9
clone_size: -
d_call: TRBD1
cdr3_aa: CASSVGTGTGETGELFF
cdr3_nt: TGTGCCAGCAGCGTAGGGACCGGGACAGGGGAAACCGGGGAGCTGTTTTTT

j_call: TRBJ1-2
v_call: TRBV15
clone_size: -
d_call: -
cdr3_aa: CATSRDTLADSIYGYTF
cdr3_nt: TGTGCCACCAGCAGAGATACACTTGCGGACAGCATATATGGCTACACCTTC

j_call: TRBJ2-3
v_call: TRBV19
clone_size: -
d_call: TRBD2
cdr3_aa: CASSTSGSSTDTQYF
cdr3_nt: TGTGCCAGTAGTACTAGCGGGTCTAGCACAGATACGCAGTATTTT

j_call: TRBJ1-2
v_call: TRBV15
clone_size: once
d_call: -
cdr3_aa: CATSRQWRGYTF
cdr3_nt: TGTGCCACCAGCAGGCAGTGGAGAGGCTACACCTTC

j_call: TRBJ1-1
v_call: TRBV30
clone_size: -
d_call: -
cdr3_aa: CAWSVRGNTEAFF
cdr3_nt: TGTGCCTGGAGTGTACGAGGAAACACTGAAGCTTTCTTT